The 9 T cell receptor beta chains below come from one sample, sequenced in a study of T cell responses to AZD1222 COVID-19 vaccine. The data were produced by immunoSEQ multiplex PCR, yet TCRdb's version contains in-frame clones alone and is incomplete. This table holds 180,000 or so clones, less than 95% found once. The material sequenced was peripheral blood, taken on day 0 of AZD1222 vaccination. These TCRs come from an adult in good health.

The genes are TRBV27 and TRBJ2-1; the D gene is possibly TRBD2 (6 bases). The V gene's germline CDR1 is MNHEY and CDR2 SMNVEV (reference sequence). This CDR3 region has 14 residues. V shed 4 bases and J shed 7 bases, with 14 bases lying between them. The DNA of the CDR3 is TGTGCCAGCAGTTCCCCGGGGGTAGTGAATGAGCAGTTCTTC. Translated, it gives CASSSPGVVNEQFF.

This rearrangement joins TRBV18 to TRBJ1-1; unclear D gene. V lost 0 bases, J lost 4 bases, and 9 bases lay in between. This CDR3 is 14 amino acids long. Looked up from germline, CDR1 is KGHSH and CDR2 is LQKENI. Here the CDR3 reads CASSPPVLGTEAFF. In DNA form, the CDR3 reads TGTGCCAGCTCACCACCGGTCCTTGGCACTGAAGCTTTCTTT.

In nucleotides, the CDR3 is TGTGCCAGCTCACCCTCGAGGGATTCACCCCTCCACTTT. It is translated as CASSPSRDSPLHF. This chain uses TRBV18 with TRBJ1-6; D not certain. Between the trimmed V and J ends, which lost 3 bases and 8 bases, there was a span of 8 bases. The CDR3 contains 13 residues. Per the germline V gene, CDR1 is KGHSH and CDR2 is LQKENI.

The chain recombines TRBV18 with TRBJ2-2; D may be TRBD2 (6 bases). Looked up from germline, CDR1 is KGHSH and CDR2 is LQKENI. V lost 1 base and J lost 7, with 19 bases in between. The CDR3 is made up of 17 amino acids. This chain's CDR3 is CASSPRTGIAEGGELFF. The CDR3 DNA reads as TGTGCCAGCTCACCACGGACGGGGATCGCGGAGGGCGGGGAGCTGTTTTTT.

V gene TRBV12-5 combines with J gene TRBJ1-2; 7 bases map to TRBD1. Germline V gene lookup returns CDR1 LGHNT and CDR2 FRNRAP. Losses at the gene ends were 3 bases for V and 7 bases for J; bases not matched to a gene: 8. CDR3 length: 14 residues. CDR3 loop: CASGLEKGAGGYTF. The CDR3 DNA follows: TGTGCTAGTGGTTTAGAAAAGGGGGCCGGTGGCTACACCTTC.

The V gene is TRBV3-1 (or the pseudogene TRBV3-2), the J gene TRBJ2-7; D unclear. CDR1 LGHDT and CDR2 YNNKEL come from the germline V gene (reference sequence). The germline V and J ends were trimmed by 4 bases and 3 bases, with 4 bases remaining between them. The CDR3 runs 11 residues. CDR3 sequence: CASSLYYEQYF. CDR3 coding DNA: TGTGCCAGCAGCCTCTACTACGAGCAGTACTTC.

The chain employs TRBV30 and TRBJ1-5, with a weak D call TRBD1 (6 bases). Trimming stripped 4 bases from V and 3 bases from J, with 13 bases between. Per germline, CDR1 GTSNPN and CDR2 SVGIG (reference sequence). The CDR3 consists of 14 residues. CDR3 sequence: CAWNRDSINQPQHF. For the CDR3, the DNA is TGTGCCTGGAACAGGGACTCCATCAATCAGCCCCAGCATTTT.

The CDR3: CATSRGLADTGELFF. The CDR3 nucleotides are TGTGCCACCAGCAGGGGACTTGCGGACACCGGGGAGCTGTTTTTT. The chain links TRBV15 to TRBJ2-2; a possible D gene is TRBD2 (6 bases). V dropped 3 bases and J dropped 3 bases, with 11 bases sitting between them. The CDR3 runs 15 residues. Per the germline V gene, CDR1 is LNHNV and CDR2 is YYDKDF (reference sequence). Using reference TRBV15 and TRBJ2-2 for the parts outside the CDR3, the full variable domain is DAMVIQNPRYQVTQFGKPVTLSCSQTLNHNVMYWYQQKSSQAPKLLFHYYDKDFNNEADTPDNFQSRRPNTSFCFLDIRSPGLGDTAMYLCATSRGLADTGELFFGEGSRLTVL.

The chain links TRBV5-1 to TRBJ2-1, with 15 positions matching TRBD2. Germline V lookup: CDR1 SGHRS, CDR2 YFSETQ. J lost 6 bases, V lost 0 bases, and 4 bases had no gene match. This CDR3 comprises 17 residues. This CDR3 is CASSLEGLAGGGNEQFF. The CDR3 region has the DNA TGCGCCAGCAGCTTGGAGGGACTAGCGGGAGGCGGCAATGAGCAGTTCTTC.